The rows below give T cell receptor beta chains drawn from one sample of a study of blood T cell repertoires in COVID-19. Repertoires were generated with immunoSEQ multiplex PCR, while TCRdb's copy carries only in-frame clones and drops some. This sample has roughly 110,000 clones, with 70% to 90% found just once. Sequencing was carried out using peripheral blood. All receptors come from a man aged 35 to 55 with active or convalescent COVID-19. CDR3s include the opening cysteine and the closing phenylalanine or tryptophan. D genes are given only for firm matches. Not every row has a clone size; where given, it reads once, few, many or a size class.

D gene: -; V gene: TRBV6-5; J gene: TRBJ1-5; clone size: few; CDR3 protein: CASSSPLRTTDQPQHF; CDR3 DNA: TGTGCCAGCAGTTCCCCCCTCAGAACGACTGATCAGCCCCAGCATTTT
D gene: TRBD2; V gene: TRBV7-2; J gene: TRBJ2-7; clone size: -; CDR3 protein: CASSYLAGGEQYF; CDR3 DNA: TGTGCCAGCAGCTATCTAGCGGGAGGCGAGCAGTACTTC
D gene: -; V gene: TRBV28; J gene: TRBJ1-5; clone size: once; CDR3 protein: CASSRSGNNQPQHF; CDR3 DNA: TGTGCCAGCAGCCGCTCAGGGAACAATCAGCCCCAGCATTTT
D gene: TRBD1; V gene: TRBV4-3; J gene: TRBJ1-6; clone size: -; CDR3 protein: CASNIQGNGSPLHF; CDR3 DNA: TGCGCCAGCAACATACAGGGGAACGGTTCACCCCTCCACTTT
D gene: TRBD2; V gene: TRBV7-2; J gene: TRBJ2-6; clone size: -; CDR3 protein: CASSLMGGNVGANVLTF; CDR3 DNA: TGTGCCAGCAGCTTGATGGGGGGGAACGTTGGGGCCAACGTCCTGACTTTC
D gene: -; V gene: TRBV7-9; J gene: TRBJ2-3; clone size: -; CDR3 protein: CASSLERRTDTQYF; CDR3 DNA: TGTGCCAGCAGCTTGGAGCGCCGCACAGATACGCAGTATTTT
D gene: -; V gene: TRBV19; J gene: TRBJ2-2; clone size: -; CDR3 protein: CASSISRDTGELFF; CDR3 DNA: TGTGCCAGTAGTATTTCCAGGGACACCGGGGAGCTGTTTTTT
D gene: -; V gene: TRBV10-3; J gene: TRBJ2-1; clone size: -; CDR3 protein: CAISGVGDDRSPFF; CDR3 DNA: TGTGCCATCAGTGGTGTGGGGGATGACAGGTCTCCGTTCTTC
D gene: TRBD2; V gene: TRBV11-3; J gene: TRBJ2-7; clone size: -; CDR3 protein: CASSLEGGAQYF; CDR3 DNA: TGTGCCAGCAGCTTAGAGGGAGGGGCGCAGTACTTC
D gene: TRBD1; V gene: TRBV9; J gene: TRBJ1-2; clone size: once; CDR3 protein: CASSASTGGPYGYTF; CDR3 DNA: TGTGCCAGCAGCGCAAGCACAGGGGGCCCCTATGGCTACACCTTC
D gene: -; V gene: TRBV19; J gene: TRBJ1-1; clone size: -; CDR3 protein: CASSIGQMHTEAFF; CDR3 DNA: TGTGCCAGTAGTATAGGCCAGATGCACACTGAAGCTTTCTTT
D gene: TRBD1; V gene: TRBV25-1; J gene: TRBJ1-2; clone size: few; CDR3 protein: CASSPSGGYGYTF; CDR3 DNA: TGTGCCAGCAGTCCCTCAGGGGGCTATGGCTACACCTTC
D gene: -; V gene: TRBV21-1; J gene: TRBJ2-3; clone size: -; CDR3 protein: CASSNPKTGGTDTQYF; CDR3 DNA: TGTGCCAGCAGCAATCCGAAGACAGGGGGCACAGATACGCAGTATTTT
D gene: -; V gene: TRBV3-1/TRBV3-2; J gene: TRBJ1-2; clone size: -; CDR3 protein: CASSQDGQTGYGYTF; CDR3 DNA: TGTGCCAGCAGCCAAGATGGGCAGACAGGCTATGGCTACACCTTC
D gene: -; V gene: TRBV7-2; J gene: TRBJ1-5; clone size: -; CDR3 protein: CASSPSTGNQPQHF; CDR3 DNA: TGTGCCAGCAGCCCAAGTACAGGTAATCAGCCCCAGCATTTT
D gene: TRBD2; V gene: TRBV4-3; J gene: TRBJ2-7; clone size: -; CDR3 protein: CASSQGLAYEQYF; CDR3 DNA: TGCGCCAGCAGCCAGGGACTAGCGTACGAGCAGTACTTC
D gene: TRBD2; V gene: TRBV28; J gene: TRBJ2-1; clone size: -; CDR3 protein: CASKRLLAGGRNEQFF; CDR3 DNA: TGTGCCAGCAAGAGGCTACTAGCGGGAGGACGGAATGAGCAGTTCTTC
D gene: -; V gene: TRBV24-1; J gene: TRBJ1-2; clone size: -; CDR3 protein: CATCGTGGGPIGYTF; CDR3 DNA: TGTGCCACCTGTGGTACCGGGGGGGGGCCGATCGGCTACACCTTC
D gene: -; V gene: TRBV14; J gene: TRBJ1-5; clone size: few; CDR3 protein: CASSQDGRQPQHF; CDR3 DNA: TGTGCCAGCAGCCAAGATGGGCGTCAGCCCCAGCATTTT
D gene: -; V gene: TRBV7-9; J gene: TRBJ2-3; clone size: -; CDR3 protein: CASEEGGDADTQYF; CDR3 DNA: TGTGCCAGTGAGGAAGGGGGGGACGCGGATACGCAGTATTTT